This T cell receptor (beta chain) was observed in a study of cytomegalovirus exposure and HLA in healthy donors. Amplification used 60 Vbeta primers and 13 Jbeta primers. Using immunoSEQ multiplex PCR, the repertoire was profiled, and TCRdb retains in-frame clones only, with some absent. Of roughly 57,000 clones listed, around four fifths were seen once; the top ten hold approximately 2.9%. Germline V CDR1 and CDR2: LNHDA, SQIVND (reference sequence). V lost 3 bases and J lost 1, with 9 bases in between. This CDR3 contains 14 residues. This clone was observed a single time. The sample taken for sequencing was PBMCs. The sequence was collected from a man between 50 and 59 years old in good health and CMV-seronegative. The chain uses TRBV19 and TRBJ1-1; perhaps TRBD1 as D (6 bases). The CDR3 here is CASSILGANTEAFF. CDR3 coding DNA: TGTGCCAGTAGTATCTTGGGGGCGAACACTGAAGCTTTCTTT.